A selection of T cell receptor beta chains follows, all from one sample in a study of T cells in Graves' hyperthyroidism and ophthalmopathy. TCRdb re-analysed the multiplex PCR reads in MiXCR, keeping a single row per CDR3 protein. Of around 250,000 distinct CDR3 sequences in the sample, about 15% were seen once. The sequenced sample was blood. All receptors derive from a woman aged 40 to 50 with Graves' hyperthyroidism that later progressed to Graves' ophthalmopathy. CDR3s leave out the opening cysteine and the closing phenylalanine or tryptophan. A row's size may be missing; if present it is once, few, many or a size class.

v_call	clone_size	cdr3_length	j_call	cdr3_aa
TRBV7-2	many	11	TRBJ2-3	ASSLGSGDTQY
TRBV27	many	12	TRBJ2-7	ASSLSGSIYEQY
TRBV5-4	few	13	TRBJ2-7	ASSLELAENYEQY
TRBV30	.	15	TRBJ1-6	AWRDLQDSSYNSPLH
TRBV28	many	13	TRBJ2-6	ASTGVGYGANVLT
TRBV19	few	15	TRBJ1-5	ASSIDGVWDSYQPQH
TRBV7-2	many	11	TRBJ2-1	ASSLGPHNEQF
TRBV6-2/TRBV6-3	.	17	TRBJ1-5	ASRQRPGTGKLEDQPQH
TRBV28	few	12	TRBJ1-5	GTAWDRVIQRFH
TRBV20-1	many	11	TRBJ2-3	SARDLLPDTQY
TRBV11-2	many	11	TRBJ1-3	ASSSTGRNTIY
TRBV9	many	13	TRBJ2-3	ASSVVPAPTDTQY
TRBV7-2	many	12	TRBJ2-7	ASSLLRETYEQY
TRBV6-4	.	13	TRBJ1-1	ASSVGTGSRTEAF
TRBV7-9	many	13	TRBJ1-5	ASSQDRFGDQPQH
TRBV5-1	many	13	TRBJ2-3	ASSFHRSSTDTQY
TRBV7-9	many	9	TRBJ2-3	ASSLDITQY
TRBV2	many	11	TRBJ1-5	ASSDTEVQPQH
TRBV2	.	13	TRBJ2-1	ASSEGPSSYNEQF